The sequence of this TCR beta chain was determined in a study of shared clonotypes between healthy human individuals. Study context: Aged between 18 and 49, the donors were a couple of women and a few men. Overall study findings and caveats: Investigators expected sequencing depth to affect clonotype sharing among donors.

A note on this clone: The antigen is unknown.

CD45RO negativity and positive selection for CCR7 defined naive CD8 cells, a population that excluded terminally differentiated effector memory CD45RA+ cells. Donors, without exception, were Caucasian adults residing in Nashville, Tennessee. Trimming pared 1 base from V and 6 bases from J, leaving 16 bases between. Germline V gene sequence: CDR1 SGHTA, CDR2 FQGNSA. The CDR3 totals 16 residues. The assay was immunoSEQ multiplex PCR, and TCRdb's table has in-frame clones only and misses some. This table has millions of clones, about 95% appearing once. Material: naive CD8+ T cells sorted from blood. This clonotype originated in a man younger than 35 in good health. The rearrangement joins TRBV7-2 to TRBJ2-1; D gene unclear. This chain's CDR3 is CASSLVAGFVSNEQFF. The CDR3, as DNA: TGTGCCAGCAGCTTAGTAGCCGGGTTTGTAAGCAATGAGCAGTTCTTC.